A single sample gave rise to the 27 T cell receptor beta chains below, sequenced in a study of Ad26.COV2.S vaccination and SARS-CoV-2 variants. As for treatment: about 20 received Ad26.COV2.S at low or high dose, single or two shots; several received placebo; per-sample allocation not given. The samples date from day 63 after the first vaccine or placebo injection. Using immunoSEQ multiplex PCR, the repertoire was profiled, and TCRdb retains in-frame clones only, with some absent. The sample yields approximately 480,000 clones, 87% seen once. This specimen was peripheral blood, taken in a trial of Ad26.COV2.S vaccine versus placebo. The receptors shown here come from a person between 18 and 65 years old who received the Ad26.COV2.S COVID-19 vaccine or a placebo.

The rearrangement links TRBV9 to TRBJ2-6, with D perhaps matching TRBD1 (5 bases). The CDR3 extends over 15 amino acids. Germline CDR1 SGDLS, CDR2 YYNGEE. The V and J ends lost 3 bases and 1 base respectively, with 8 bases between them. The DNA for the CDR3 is TGTGCCAGCAGCGGTCAGGGTTCTGGGGCCAACGTCCTGACTTTC. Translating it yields CASSGQGSGANVLTF. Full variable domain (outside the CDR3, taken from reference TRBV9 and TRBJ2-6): DSGVTQTPKHLITATGQRVTLRCSPRSGDLSVYWYQQSLDQGLQFLIQYYNGEERAKGNILERFSAQQFPDLHSELNLSSLELGDSALYFCASSGQGSGANVLTFGAGSRLTVL.

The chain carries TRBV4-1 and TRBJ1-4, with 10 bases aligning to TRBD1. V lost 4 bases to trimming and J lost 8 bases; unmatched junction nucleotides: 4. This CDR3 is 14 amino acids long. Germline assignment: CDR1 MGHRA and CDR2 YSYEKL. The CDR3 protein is CASSRQGQGEKLFF. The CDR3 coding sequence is TGCGCCAGCAGCCGTCAGGGACAGGGGGAAAAACTGTTTTTT.

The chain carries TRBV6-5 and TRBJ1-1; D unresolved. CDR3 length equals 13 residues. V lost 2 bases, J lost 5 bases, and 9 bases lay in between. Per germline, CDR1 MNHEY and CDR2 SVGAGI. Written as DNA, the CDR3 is TGTGCCAGCAGTTACCGAGTGGGGACTGAAGCTTTCTTT. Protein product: CASSYRVGTEAFF.

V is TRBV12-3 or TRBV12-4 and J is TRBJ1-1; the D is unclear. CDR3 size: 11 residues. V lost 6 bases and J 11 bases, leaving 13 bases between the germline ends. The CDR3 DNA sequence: TGTGCCAGCAGAGATGGACGGTCCGCTTTCTTT. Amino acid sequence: CASRDGRSAFF.

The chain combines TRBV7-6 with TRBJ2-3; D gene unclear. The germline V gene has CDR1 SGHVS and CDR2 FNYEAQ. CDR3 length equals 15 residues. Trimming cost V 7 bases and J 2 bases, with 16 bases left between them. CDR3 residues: CASTLSAAHTDTQYF. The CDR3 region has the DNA TGTGCCAGCACATTGAGCGCCGCACACACAGATACGCAGTATTTT.

The CDR3 sequence is CASSPDRGYGYTF. The DNA of the CDR3 is TGTGCCAGCAGCCCGGACAGGGGCTATGGCTACACCTTC. The V call is TRBV7-2, the J call TRBJ1-2; 9 bases align to TRBD1. The length of the CDR3 is 13 residues. The V gene's germline CDR1 is SGHTA and CDR2 FQGNSA. V was clipped by 5 bases and J by 4 bases; unmatched bases: 2.

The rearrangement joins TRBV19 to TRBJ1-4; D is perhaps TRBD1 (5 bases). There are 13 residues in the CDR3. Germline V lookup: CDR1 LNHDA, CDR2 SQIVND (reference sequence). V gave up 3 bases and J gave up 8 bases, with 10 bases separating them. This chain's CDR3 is CASSMQGWEKLFF. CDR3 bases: TGTGCCAGTAGTATGCAGGGTTGGGAAAAACTGTTTTTT.

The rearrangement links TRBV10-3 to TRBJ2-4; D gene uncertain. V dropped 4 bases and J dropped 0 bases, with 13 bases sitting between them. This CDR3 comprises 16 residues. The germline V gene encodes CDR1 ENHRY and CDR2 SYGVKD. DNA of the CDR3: TGTGCCATCAGTGTTTCGCCTGGGGTAGCCAAAAACATTCAGTACTTC. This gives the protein CAISVSPGVAKNIQYF.

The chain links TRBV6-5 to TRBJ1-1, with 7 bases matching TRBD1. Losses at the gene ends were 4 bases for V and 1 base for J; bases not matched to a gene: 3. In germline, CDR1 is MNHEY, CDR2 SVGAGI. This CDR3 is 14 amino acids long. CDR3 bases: TGTGCCAGCAGTTCGCGGACAGGGAACACTGAAGCTTTCTTT. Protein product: CASSSRTGNTEAFF.

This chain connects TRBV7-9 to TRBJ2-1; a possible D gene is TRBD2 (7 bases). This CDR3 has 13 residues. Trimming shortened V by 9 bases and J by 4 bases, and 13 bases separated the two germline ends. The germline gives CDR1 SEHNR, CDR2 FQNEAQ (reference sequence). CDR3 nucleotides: TGTGCCAGAGGGGGGGAGGCTTACAATGAGCAGTTCTTC. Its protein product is CARGGEAYNEQFF.

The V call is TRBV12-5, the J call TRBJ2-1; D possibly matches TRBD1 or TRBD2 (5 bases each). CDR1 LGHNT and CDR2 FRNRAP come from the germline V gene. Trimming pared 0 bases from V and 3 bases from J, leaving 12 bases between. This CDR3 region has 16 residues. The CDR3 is CASGLVVGTHYNEQFF. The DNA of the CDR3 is TGTGCTAGTGGTTTGGTCGTAGGGACCCACTACAATGAGCAGTTCTTC. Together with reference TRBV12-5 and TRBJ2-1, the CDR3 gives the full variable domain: DARVTQTPRHKVTEMGQEVTMRCQPILGHNTVFWYRQTMMQGLELLAYFRNRAPLDDSGMPKDRFSAEMPDATLATLKIQPSEPRDSAVYFCASGLVVGTHYNEQFFGPGTRLTVL.

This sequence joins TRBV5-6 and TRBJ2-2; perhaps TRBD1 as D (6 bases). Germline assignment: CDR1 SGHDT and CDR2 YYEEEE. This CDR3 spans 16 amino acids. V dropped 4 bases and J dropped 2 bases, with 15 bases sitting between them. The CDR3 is CASSRYRDTNTGELFF. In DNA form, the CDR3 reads TGTGCCAGCAGCAGATACCGGGACACCAACACCGGGGAGCTGTTTTTT.

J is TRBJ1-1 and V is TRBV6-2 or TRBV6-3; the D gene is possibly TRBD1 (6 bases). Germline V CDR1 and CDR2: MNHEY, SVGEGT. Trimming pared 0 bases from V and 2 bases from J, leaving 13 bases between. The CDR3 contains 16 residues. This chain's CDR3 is CASSYSIRTVNTEAFF. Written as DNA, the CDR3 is TGTGCCAGCAGTTACTCGATTCGGACAGTAAACACTGAAGCTTTCTTT.

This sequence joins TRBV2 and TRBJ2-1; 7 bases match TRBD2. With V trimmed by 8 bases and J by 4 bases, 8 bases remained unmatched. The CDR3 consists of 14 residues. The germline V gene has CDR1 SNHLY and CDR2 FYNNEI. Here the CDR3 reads CASGGEAYYNEQFF. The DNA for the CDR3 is TGTGCCAGCGGGGGGGAAGCATATTACAATGAGCAGTTCTTC.

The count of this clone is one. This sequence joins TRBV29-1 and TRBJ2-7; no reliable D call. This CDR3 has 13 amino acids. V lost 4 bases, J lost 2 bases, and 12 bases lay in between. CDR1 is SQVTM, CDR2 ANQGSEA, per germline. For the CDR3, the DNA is TGCAGCGTTGCCGGACGGACCACCTACGAGCAGTACTTC. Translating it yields CSVAGRTTYEQYF.

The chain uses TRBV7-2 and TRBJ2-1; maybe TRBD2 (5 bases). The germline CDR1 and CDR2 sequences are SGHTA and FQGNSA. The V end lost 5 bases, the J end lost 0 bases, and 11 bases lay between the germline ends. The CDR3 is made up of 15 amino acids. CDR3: CASSIAGNSYNEQFF. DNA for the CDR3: TGTGCCAGCAGCATCGCGGGTAACTCCTACAATGAGCAGTTCTTC.

The CDR3 nucleotides are TGTGCCAGCAGCTTGATTACAGGGAAGTGGGTGTTTTTT. Amino acids: CASSLITGKWVFF. The V and J genes are TRBV5-8 and TRBJ1-4, with TRBD1 as a possible D gene (6 bases). Trimming shortened V by 1 base and J by 15 bases, and 16 bases separated the two germline ends. Germline CDR1 and CDR2: SGHTS and YDEGEE. CDR3 length equals 13 residues.

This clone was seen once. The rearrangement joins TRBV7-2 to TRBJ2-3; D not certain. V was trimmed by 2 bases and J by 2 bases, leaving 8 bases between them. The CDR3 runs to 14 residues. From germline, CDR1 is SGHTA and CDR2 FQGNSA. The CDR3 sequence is CASSLMGNTDTQYF. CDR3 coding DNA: TGTGCCAGCAGCTTAATGGGGAACACAGATACGCAGTATTTT. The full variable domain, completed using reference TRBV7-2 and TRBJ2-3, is GAGVSQSPSNKVTEKGKDVELRCDPISGHTALYWYRQSLGQGLEFLIYFQGNSAPDKSGLPSDRFSAERTGGSVSTLTIQRTQQEDSAVYLCASSLMGNTDTQYFGPGTRLTVL.

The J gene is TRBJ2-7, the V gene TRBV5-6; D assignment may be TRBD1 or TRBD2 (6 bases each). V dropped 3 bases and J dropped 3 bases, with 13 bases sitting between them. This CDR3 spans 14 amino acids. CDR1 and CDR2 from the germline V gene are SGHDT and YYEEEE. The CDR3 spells CASSSGDTIYEQYF. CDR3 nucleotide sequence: TGTGCCAGCAGCTCGGGGGACACGATCTACGAGCAGTACTTC.

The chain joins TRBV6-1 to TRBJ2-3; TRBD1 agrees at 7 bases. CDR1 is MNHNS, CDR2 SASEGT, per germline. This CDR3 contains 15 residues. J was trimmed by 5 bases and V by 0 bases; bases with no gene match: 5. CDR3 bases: TGTGCCAGCAGTGAAGCTCTGGGACAGCTAGATACGCAGTATTTT. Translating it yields CASSEALGQLDTQYF.

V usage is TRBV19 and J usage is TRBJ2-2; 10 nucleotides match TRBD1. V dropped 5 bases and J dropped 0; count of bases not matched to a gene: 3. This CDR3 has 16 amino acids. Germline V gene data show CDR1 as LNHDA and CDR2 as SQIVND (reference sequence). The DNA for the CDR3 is TGTGCCAGTAGTCTCGGACAGGGGGCGAACACCGGGGAGCTGTTTTTT. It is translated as CASSLGQGANTGELFF.

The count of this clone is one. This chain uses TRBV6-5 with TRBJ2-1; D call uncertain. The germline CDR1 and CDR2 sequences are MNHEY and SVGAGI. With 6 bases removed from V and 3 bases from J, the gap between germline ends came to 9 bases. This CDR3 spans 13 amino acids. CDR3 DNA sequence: TGTGCCAGCAGCCTGGACCGCTACAATGAGCAGTTCTTC. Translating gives CASSLDRYNEQFF.

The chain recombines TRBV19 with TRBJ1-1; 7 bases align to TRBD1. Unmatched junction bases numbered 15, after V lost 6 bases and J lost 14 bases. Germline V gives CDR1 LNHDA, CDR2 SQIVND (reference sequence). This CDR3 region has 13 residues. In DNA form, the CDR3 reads TGTGCCAGTAGCCAAGTCGGGGGACAGAAGAGGTTCTTT. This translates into CASSQVGGQKRFF. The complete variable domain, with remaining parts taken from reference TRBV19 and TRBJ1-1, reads DGGITQSPKYLFRKEGQNVTLSCEQNLNHDAMYWYRQDPGQGLRLIYYSQIVNDFQKGDIAEGYSVSREKKESFPLTVTSAQKNPTAFYLCASSQVGGQKRFFGQGTRLTVV.

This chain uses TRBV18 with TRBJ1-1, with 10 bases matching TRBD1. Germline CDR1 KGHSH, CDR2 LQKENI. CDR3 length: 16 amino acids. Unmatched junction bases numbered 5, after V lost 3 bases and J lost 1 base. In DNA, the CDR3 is TGTGCCAGCTCACCCTTCGGGACAGGGGCGAACACTGAAGCTTTCTTT. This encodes CASSPFGTGANTEAFF. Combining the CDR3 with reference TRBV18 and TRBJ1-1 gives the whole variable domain NAGVMQNPRHLVRRRGQEARLRCSPMKGHSHVYWYRQLPEEGLKFMVYLQKENIIDESGMPKERFSAEFPKEGPSILRIQQVVRGDSAAYFCASSPFGTGANTEAFFGQGTRLTVV.

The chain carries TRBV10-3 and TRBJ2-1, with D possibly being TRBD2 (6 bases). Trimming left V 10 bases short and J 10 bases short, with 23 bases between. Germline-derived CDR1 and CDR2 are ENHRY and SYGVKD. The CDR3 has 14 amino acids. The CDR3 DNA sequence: TGTGCCACCACGGGGGACGCCACCGTGGGAGAGCAGTTCTTC. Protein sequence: CATTGDATVGEQFF.

In nucleotides, the CDR3 is TGTGCCAGCAGCCTATCTAGGGTTCTTCGCACAGATACGCAGTATTTT. Its translation is CASSLSRVLRTDTQYF. The chain combines TRBV28 with TRBJ2-3, with D unclear. Trimming pared 6 bases from V and 1 base from J, leaving 17 bases between. The CDR3 extends over 16 amino acids. Per germline, CDR1 MDHEN and CDR2 SYDVKM.

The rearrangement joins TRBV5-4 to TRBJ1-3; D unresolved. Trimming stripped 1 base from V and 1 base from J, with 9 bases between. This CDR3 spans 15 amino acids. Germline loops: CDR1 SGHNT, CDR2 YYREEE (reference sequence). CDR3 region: CASSLKAGSGNTIYF. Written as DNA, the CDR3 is TGTGCCAGCAGCTTGAAGGCAGGATCTGGAAACACCATATATTTT.